This TCR beta chain was observed in a study of CD8+ T cells in alopecia areata. Sample treatment: oral pan-JAK inhibitor, 5-10 mg twice daily. The CDR3 covers 15 residues. The germline V gene encodes CDR1 GTSNPN and CDR2 SVGIG (reference sequence). The V segment lost 4 bases and the J segment 6 bases; nucleotides outside the gene matches: 12. In each case, RNA was isolated and then reverse transcribed into cDNA as the sequencing template. Sequenced by immunoSEQ multiplex PCR; TCRdb stores in-frame clones only, minus some. The data show about 200,000 clones, with approximately 60% seen just once and less than 4% held by the top ten.

The material sequenced was CD4+ T cells sorted from blood, taken at week 4, from a patient treated with tofacitinib. This receptor was obtained from a human donor with alopecia areata. The V call is TRBV30, the J call TRBJ1-1; 9 bases fit TRBD1. The CDR3 DNA follows: TGTGCCTGGAAAAAAAGGGACAGGGAAGGCGCTGAAGCTTTCTTT. Protein: CAWKKRDREGAEAFF.